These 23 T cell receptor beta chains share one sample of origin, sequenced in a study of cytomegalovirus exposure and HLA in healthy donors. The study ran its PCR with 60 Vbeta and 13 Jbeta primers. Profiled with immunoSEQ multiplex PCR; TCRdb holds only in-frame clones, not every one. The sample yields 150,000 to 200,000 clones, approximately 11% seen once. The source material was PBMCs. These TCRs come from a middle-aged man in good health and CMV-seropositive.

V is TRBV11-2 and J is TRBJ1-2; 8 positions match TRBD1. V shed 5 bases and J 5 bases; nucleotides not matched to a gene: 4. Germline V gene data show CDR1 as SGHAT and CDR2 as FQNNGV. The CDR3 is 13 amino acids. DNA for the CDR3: TGTGCCAGCAGCCAAGACAGGGGATATGGCTACACCTTC. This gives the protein CASSQDRGYGYTF.

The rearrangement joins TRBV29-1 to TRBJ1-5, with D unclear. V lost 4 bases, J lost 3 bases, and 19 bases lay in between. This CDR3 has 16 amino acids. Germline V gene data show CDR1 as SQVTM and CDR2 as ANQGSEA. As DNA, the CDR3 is TGCAGCGTTGCTATTGGTTCCGGAGGTCTCAATCAGCCCCAGCATTTT. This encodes CSVAIGSGGLNQPQHF.

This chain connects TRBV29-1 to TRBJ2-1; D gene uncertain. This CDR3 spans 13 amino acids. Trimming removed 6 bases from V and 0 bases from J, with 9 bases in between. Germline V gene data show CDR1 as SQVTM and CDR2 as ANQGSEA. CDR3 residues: CSVVTSSYNEQFF. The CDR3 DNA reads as TGCAGCGTGGTTACGAGCTCCTACAATGAGCAGTTCTTC.

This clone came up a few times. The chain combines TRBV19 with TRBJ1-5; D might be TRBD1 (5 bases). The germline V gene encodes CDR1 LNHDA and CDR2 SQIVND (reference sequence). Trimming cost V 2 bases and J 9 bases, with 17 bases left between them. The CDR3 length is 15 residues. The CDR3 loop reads CASSIQGARSRPQHF. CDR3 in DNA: TGTGCCAGTAGTATACAAGGGGCTAGGAGTCGGCCCCAGCATTTT.

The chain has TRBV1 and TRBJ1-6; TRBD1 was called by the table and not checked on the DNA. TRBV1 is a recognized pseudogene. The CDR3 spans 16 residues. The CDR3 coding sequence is TGCACCAGCAGCCAAGGACACCATGTTGGAAATTCACCCCTCCACTTT. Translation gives CTSSQGHHVGNSPLHF.

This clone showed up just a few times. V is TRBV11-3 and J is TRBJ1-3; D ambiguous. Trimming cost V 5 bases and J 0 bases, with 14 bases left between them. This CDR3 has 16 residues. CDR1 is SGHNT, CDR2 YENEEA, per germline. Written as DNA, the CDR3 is TGTGCCAGCAGCCCAGACCCGGGATTCTCTGGAAACACCATATATTTT. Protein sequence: CASSPDPGFSGNTIYF.

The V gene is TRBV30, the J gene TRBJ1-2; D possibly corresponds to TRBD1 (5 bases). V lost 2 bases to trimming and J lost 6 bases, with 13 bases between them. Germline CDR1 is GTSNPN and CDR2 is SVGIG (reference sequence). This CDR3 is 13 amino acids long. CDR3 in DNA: TGTGCCTGGAGTCCGGGGGGGAGCCATGGCTACACCTTC. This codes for CAWSPGGSHGYTF.

CDR3 in DNA: TGTGCCAGCAGCCCCCCGACGGGGACAAAGAACACCGGGGAGCTGTTTTTT. It encodes CASSPPTGTKNTGELFF. The rearrangement joins TRBV7-2 to TRBJ2-2; TRBD1 is a possible D gene (6 bases). Trimming took off 5 bases at V and 1 base at J, with 17 bases between the two ends. Looked up from germline, CDR1 is SGHTA and CDR2 is FQGNSA. The CDR3 totals 17 residues.

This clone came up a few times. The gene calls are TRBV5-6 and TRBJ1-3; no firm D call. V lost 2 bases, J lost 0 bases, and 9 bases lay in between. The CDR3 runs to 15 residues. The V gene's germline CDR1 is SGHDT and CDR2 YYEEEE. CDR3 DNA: TGTGCCAGCAGCTTATTACAGCTCTCTGGAAACACCATATATTTT. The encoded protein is CASSLLQLSGNTIYF.

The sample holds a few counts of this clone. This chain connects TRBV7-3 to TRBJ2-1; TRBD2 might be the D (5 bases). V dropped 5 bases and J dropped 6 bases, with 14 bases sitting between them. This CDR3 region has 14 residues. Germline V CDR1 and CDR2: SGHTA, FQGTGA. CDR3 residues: CASSPGGGSNEQFF. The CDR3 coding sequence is TGTGCCAGCAGCCCAGGAGGAGGTAGCAATGAGCAGTTCTTC.

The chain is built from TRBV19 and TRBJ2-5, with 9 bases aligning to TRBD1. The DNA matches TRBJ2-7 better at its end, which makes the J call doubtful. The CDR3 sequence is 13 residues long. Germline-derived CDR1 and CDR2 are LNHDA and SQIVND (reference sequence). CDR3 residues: CASSHRGPYEQYF. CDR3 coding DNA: TGTGCCAGTAGTCACAGGGGGCCCTACGAGCAGTACTTC.

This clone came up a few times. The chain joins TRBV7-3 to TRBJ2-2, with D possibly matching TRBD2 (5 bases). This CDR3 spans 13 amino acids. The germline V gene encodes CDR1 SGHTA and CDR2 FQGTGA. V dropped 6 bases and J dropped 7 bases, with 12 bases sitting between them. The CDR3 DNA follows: TGTGCCAGCAGTCGGACTGATTTCGGGGAGCTGTTTTTT. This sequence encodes CASSRTDFGELFF. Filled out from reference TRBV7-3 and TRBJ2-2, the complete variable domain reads GAGVSQTPSNKVTEKGKYVELRCDPISGHTALYWYRQSLGQGPEFLIYFQGTGAADDSGLPNDRFFAVRPEGSVSTLKIQRTERGDSAVYLCASSRTDFGELFFGEGSRLTVL.

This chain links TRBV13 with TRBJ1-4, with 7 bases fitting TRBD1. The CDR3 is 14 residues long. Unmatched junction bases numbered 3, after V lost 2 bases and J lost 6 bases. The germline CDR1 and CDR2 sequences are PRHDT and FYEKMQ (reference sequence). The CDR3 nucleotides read TGTGCCAGCAGCTTAAAAGGGGGCTATGAAAAACTGTTTTTT. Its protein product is CASSLKGGYEKLFF. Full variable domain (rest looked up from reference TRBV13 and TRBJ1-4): AAGVIQSPRHLIKEKRETATLKCYPIPRHDTVYWYQQGPGQDPQFLISFYEKMQSDKGSIPDRFSAQQFSDYHSELNMSSLELGDSALYFCASSLKGGYEKLFFGSGTQLSVL.

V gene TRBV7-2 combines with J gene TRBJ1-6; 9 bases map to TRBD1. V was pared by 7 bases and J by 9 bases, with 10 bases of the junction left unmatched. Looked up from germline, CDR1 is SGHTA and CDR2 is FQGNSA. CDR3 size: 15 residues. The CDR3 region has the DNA TGTGCCAGCATCGCCGGGACAGGGACAACTTCACCCCTCCACTTT. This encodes CASIAGTGTTSPLHF. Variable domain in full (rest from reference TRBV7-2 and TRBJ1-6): GAGVSQSPSNKVTEKGKDVELRCDPISGHTALYWYRQSLGQGLEFLIYFQGNSAPDKSGLPSDRFSAERTGGSVSTLTIQRTQQEDSAVYLCASIAGTGTTSPLHFGNGTRLTVT.

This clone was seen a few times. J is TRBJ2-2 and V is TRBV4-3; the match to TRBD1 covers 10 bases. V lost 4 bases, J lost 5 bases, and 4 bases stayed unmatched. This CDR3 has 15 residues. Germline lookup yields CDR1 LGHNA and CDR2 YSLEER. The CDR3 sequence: CASSRSGQGTGELFF. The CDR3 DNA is TGCGCCAGCAGCCGGTCGGGACAGGGGACCGGGGAGCTGTTTTTT.

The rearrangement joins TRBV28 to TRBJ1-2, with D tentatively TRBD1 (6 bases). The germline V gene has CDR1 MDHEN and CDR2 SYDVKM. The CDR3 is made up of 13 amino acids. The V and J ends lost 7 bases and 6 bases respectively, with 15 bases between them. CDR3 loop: CASTQQGFHGYTF. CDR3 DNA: TGTGCCAGCACCCAACAGGGCTTTCATGGCTACACCTTC.

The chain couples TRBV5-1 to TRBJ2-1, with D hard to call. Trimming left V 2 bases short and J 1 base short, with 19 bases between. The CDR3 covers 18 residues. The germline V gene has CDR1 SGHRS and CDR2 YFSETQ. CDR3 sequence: CASSFSFSGGVSYNEQFF. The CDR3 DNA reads TGCGCCAGCAGCTTCTCCTTTTCTGGCGGAGTATCCTACAATGAGCAGTTCTTC.

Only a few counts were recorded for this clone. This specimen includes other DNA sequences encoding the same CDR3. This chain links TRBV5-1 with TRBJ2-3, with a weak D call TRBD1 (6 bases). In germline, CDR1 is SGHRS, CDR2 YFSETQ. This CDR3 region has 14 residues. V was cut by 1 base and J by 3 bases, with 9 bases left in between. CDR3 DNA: TGCGCCAGCAGCTTGTCACAGGGAACAGATACGCAGTATTTT. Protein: CASSLSQGTDTQYF.

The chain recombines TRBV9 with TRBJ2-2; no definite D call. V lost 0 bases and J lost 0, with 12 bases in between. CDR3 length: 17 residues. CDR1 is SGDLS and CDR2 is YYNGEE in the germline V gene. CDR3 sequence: CASSVAPFSANTGELFF. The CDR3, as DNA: TGTGCCAGCAGCGTAGCTCCGTTTTCCGCGAACACCGGGGAGCTGTTTTTT.

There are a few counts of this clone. This chain's CDR3 is CASKLAAGNTIYF. In DNA form, the CDR3 reads TGTGCCAGCAAGTTGGCCGCTGGAAACACCATATATTTT. This chain links TRBV6-5 with TRBJ1-3; no clear D gene. The length of the CDR3 is 13 residues. V lost 7 bases and J 2 bases, leaving 9 bases between the germline ends. The germline gives CDR1 MNHEY, CDR2 SVGAGI.

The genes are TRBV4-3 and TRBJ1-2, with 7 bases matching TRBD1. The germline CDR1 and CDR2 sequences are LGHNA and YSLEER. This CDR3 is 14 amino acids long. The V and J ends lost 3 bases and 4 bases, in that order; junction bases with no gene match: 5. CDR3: CASSQTGIGYGYTF. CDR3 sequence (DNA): TGCGCCAGCAGCCAGACAGGGATAGGCTATGGCTACACCTTC.

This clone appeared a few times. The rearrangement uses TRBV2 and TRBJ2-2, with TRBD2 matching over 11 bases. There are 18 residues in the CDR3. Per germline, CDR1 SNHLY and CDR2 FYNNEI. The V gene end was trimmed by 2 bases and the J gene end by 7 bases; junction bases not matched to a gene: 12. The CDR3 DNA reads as TGTGCCAGCAGTGAAAGGATGGTAGCGGGGGGGCCGGGCGGGGAGCTGTTTTTT. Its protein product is CASSERMVAGGPGGELFF.

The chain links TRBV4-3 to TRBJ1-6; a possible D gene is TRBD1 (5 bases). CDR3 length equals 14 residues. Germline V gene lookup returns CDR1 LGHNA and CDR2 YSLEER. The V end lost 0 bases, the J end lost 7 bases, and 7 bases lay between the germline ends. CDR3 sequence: CASSQEAGNSPLHF. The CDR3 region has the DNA TGCGCCAGCAGCCAAGAAGCAGGGAATTCACCCCTCCACTTT.